A single TCR beta chain is shown here with its context. The data were taken from a study of cytomegalovirus exposure and HLA in healthy donors. Researchers ran the PCR with 60 Vbeta and 13 Jbeta primers. Some clones are missing from TCRdb's copy, which holds only in-frame ones; the method was immunoSEQ multiplex PCR. This sample has about 130,000 clones, with roughly 17% found just once. CDR3 length equals 12 residues. Germline loops: CDR1 MNHNS, CDR2 SASEGT. The V gene lost 2 bases and the J gene lost 3 bases, with 5 bases spanning the gap. The clonotype was recovered from a female donor in good health and CMV-seropositive. The rearrangement links TRBV6-1 to TRBJ2-7, with no clear D. The material sequenced was PBMCs. The CDR3 reads CASSEHFYEQYF. The CDR3, as DNA: TGTGCCAGCAGTGAACATTTCTACGAGCAGTACTTC.